This is a list of T cell receptor beta chains from one sample in a study of T cells in Graves' hyperthyroidism and ophthalmopathy. TCRdb used MiXCR to reprocess the multiplex PCR reads, holding one entry per CDR3 protein. Found here are some 600,000 distinct CDR3 sequences, 11% to 15% of them singletons; the top ten hold roughly 5.5%. Sequencing was carried out using blood. Source of these receptors: a woman in her 30s with Graves' hyperthyroidism that later progressed to Graves' ophthalmopathy. Both conserved end residues are trimmed from each CDR3. Fields, in order: V gene, J gene, clone size, CDR3 protein. Part of the rows lack a size; the others show once, few, many or a class for expanded clones.

V gene: TRBV7-9; J gene: TRBJ2-3; clone size: many; CDR3 protein: AGALGIDSTDTQY
V gene: TRBV7-9; J gene: TRBJ2-5; clone size: many; CDR3 protein: ASSTSNLEFSGSETQY
V gene: TRBV12-3/TRBV12-4; J gene: TRBJ2-5; clone size: few; CDR3 protein: ASTRNGGQETQY
V gene: TRBV30; J gene: TRBJ1-6; clone size: .; CDR3 protein: AWSWGLNSPLH
V gene: TRBV20-1; J gene: .; clone size: .; CDR3 protein: SASGPKGAF
V gene: TRBV5-8; J gene: TRBJ1-2; clone size: .; CDR3 protein: ASSHTGGGFGYT
V gene: TRBV5-1; J gene: TRBJ2-1; clone size: many; CDR3 protein: ASSPPIAGGMDEQF
V gene: TRBV5-1; J gene: TRBJ2-7; clone size: many; CDR3 protein: ASSLAESGSDEQY
V gene: TRBV7-2; J gene: TRBJ1-1; clone size: many; CDR3 protein: ASSLPPNTEAF
V gene: TRBV19; J gene: TRBJ2-1; clone size: .; CDR3 protein: ASSPSSGYNEQF
V gene: TRBV11-2; J gene: TRBJ2-4; clone size: many; CDR3 protein: ASPGGENIQY
V gene: TRBV28; J gene: TRBJ1-5; clone size: few; CDR3 protein: ASRRQGEGPQH
V gene: TRBV29-1; J gene: TRBJ2-1; clone size: many; CDR3 protein: SVEDQGGRVSNEQF
V gene: TRBV5-1; J gene: TRBJ2-1; clone size: few; CDR3 protein: ASSLGDMYNEQF
V gene: TRBV19; J gene: TRBJ2-1; clone size: few; CDR3 protein: ASSTSTSGRDYNEQF
V gene: TRBV9; J gene: TRBJ1-1; clone size: many; CDR3 protein: ASSGGTGKGEAF
V gene: TRBV18; J gene: TRBJ2-5; clone size: many; CDR3 protein: ASSPSGLETQY
V gene: TRBV11-2; J gene: TRBJ2-1; clone size: many; CDR3 protein: ASSLVGWASGSPHEQF
V gene: TRBV7-2; J gene: TRBJ2-7; clone size: many; CDR3 protein: ASSPSGRVYEQY
V gene: TRBV11-3; J gene: TRBJ2-3; clone size: many; CDR3 protein: ASSSIDPGTGKGYTDTQY
V gene: TRBV9; J gene: TRBJ2-1; clone size: .; CDR3 protein: ASSDSAGGVTNEQF
V gene: TRBV19; J gene: TRBJ2-3; clone size: .; CDR3 protein: ASSPLESDPDTQY
V gene: TRBV5-1; J gene: TRBJ2-3; clone size: .; CDR3 protein: ASSFRVLTDTQY
V gene: TRBV12-3/TRBV12-4; J gene: TRBJ1-4; clone size: many; CDR3 protein: ASSPGFPREKLF
V gene: TRBV2; J gene: TRBJ2-2; clone size: .; CDR3 protein: ASRGRGTGELF
V gene: TRBV19; J gene: TRBJ2-1; clone size: .; CDR3 protein: ASSITPYRVNNEQF
V gene: TRBV28; J gene: TRBJ2-1; clone size: many; CDR3 protein: ASSSLAGGVYNEQF
V gene: TRBV4-3; J gene: TRBJ2-3; clone size: .; CDR3 protein: ASSPEGDRGKDTQY
V gene: TRBV18; J gene: TRBJ1-1; clone size: many; CDR3 protein: ASSPLIVEGVDTEAF
V gene: TRBV29-1; J gene: TRBJ2-5; clone size: many; CDR3 protein: SDTDRTLQETQY
V gene: TRBV3-1; J gene: TRBJ1-2; clone size: many; CDR3 protein: ASSQAVGRIDGYT
V gene: TRBV20-1; J gene: TRBJ2-3; clone size: many; CDR3 protein: SARDRDKLTDTQY
V gene: TRBV7-9; J gene: TRBJ2-3; clone size: many; CDR3 protein: ASGGRKTSTDTQY
V gene: TRBV12-3/TRBV12-4; J gene: TRBJ1-2; clone size: .; CDR3 protein: ASSYSGTGPLGYT
V gene: TRBV7-3; J gene: TRBJ2-5; clone size: .; CDR3 protein: ASSASSLQGLETQY
V gene: TRBV12-3/TRBV12-4; J gene: TRBJ2-2; clone size: .; CDR3 protein: ASKPWIANTGELF
V gene: TRBV4-1; J gene: TRBJ2-7; clone size: .; CDR3 protein: ASSLSYSGSIYEQY
V gene: TRBV27; J gene: TRBJ2-2; clone size: .; CDR3 protein: ASSLGSLRGELF
V gene: TRBV5-1; J gene: TRBJ2-2; clone size: many; CDR3 protein: ASSLGGNTGELF
V gene: TRBV13; J gene: TRBJ2-2; clone size: few; CDR3 protein: ASSLRAPDGNTGELF
V gene: TRBV29-1; J gene: TRBJ1-1; clone size: .; CDR3 protein: SVPSNTEAF
V gene: TRBV6-6; J gene: TRBJ1-4; clone size: many; CDR3 protein: ASSYTTGDNEKLF
V gene: TRBV20-1; J gene: TRBJ2-3; clone size: many; CDR3 protein: SARVGHTDTQY
V gene: TRBV5-1; J gene: TRBJ2-7; clone size: many; CDR3 protein: ASSPGQASPSEQY
V gene: TRBV3-1; J gene: TRBJ1-1; clone size: many; CDR3 protein: ASTPDIPSAEAF